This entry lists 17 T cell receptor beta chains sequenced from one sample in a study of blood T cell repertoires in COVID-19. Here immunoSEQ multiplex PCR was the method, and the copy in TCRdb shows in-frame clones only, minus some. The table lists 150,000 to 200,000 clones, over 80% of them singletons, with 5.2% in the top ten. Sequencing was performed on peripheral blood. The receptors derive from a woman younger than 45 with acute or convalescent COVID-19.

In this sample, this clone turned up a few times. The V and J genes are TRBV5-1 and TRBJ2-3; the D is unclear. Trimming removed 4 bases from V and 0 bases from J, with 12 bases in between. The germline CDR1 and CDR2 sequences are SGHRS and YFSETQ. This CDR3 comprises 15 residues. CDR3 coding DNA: TGCGCCAGCAGCCCTTTGATGCGAAGCACAGATACGCAGTATTTT. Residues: CASSPLMRSTDTQYF. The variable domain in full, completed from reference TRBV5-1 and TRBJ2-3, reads KAGVTQTPRYLIKTRGQQVTLSCSPISGHRSVSWYQQTPGQGLQFLFEYFSETQRNKGNFPGRFSGRQFSNSRSEMNVSTLELGDSALYLCASSPLMRSTDTQYFGPGTRLTVL.

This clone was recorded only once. The CDR3 spells CAWSVPGDYYGYTF. The CDR3, as DNA: TGTGCCTGGAGTGTACCGGGGGATTACTATGGCTACACCTTC. The chain recombines TRBV30 with TRBJ1-2; TRBD1 is a possible D gene (5 bases). The CDR3 is 14 amino acids. Trimming pared 0 bases from V and 3 bases from J, leaving 11 bases between. Germline V gene lookup returns CDR1 GTSNPN and CDR2 SVGIG (reference sequence).

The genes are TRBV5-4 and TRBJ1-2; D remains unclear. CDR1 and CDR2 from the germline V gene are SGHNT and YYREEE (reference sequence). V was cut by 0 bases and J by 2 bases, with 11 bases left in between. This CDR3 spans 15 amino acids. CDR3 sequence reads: CASSLDGFGNYGYTF. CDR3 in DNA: TGTGCCAGCAGCTTGGACGGATTCGGGAACTATGGCTACACCTTC.

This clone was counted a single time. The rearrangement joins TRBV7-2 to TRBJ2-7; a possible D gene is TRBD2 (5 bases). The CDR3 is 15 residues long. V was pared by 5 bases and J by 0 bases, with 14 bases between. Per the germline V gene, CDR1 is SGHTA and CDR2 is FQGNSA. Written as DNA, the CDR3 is TGTGCCAGCAGCCCGTCCGGGGTAAGCTCCTACGAGCAGTACTTC. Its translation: CASSPSGVSSYEQYF.

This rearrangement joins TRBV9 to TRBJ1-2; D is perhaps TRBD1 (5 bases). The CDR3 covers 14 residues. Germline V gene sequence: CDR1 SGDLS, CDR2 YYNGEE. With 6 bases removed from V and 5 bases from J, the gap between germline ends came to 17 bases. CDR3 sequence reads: CASTGGGPLYGYTF. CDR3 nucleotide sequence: TGTGCCAGCACCGGGGGTGGACCACTTTATGGCTACACCTTC.

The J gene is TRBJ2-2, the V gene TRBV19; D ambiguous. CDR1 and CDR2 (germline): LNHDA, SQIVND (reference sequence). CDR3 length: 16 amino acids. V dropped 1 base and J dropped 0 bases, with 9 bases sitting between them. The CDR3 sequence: CASSIVTGANTGELFF. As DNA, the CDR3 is TGTGCCAGTAGTATAGTGACCGGAGCGAACACCGGGGAGCTGTTTTTT. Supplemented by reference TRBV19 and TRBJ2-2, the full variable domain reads DGGITQSPKYLFRKEGQNVTLSCEQNLNHDAMYWYRQDPGQGLRLIYYSQIVNDFQKGDIAEGYSVSREKKESFPLTVTSAQKNPTAFYLCASSIVTGANTGELFFGEGSRLTVL.

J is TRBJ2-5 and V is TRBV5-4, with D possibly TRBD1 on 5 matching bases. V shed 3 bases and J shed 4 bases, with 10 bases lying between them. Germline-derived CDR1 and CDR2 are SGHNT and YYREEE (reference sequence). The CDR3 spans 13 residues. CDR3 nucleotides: TGTGCCAGCAGCTCTCGACAGACAGAGACCCAGTACTTC. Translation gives CASSSRQTETQYF. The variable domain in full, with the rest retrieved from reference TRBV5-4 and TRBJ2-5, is ETGVTQSPTHLIKTRGQQVTLRCSSQSGHNTVSWYQQALGQGPQFIFQYYREEENGRGNFPPRFSGLQFPNYSSELNVNALELDDSALYLCASSSRQTETQYFGPGTRLLVL.

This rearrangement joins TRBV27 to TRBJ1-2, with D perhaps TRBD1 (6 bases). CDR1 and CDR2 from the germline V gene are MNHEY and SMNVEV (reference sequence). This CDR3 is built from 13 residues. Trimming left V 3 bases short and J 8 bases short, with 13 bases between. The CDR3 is CASSFSGGKGYTF. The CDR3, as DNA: TGTGCCAGCAGTTTTTCGGGGGGCAAAGGCTACACCTTC.

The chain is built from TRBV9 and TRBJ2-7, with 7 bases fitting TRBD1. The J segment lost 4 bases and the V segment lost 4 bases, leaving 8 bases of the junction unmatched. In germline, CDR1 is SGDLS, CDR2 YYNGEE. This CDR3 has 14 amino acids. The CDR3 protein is CASSTTTGPYEQYF. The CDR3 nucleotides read TGTGCCAGCAGCACTACGACAGGGCCATACGAGCAGTACTTC.

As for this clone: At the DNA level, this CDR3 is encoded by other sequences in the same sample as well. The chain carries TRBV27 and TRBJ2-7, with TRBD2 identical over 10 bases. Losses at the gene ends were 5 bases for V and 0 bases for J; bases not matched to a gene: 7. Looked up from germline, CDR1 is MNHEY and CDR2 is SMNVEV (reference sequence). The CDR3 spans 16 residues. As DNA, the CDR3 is TGTGCCAGCAGTCCTCCCCTAGCGGGAGCCTCCTACGAGCAGTACTTC. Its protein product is CASSPPLAGASYEQYF.

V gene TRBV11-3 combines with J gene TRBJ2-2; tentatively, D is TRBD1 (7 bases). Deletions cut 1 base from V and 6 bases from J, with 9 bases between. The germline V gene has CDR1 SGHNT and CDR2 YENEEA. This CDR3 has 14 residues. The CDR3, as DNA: TGTGCCAGCAGCTTAGCCAGGGGGGCCGGGGAGCTGTTTTTT. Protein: CASSLARGAGELFF.

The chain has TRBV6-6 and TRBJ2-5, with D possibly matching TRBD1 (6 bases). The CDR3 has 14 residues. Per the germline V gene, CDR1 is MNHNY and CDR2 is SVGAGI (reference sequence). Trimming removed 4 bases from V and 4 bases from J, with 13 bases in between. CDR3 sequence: CASSFSGTRETQYF. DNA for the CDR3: TGTGCCAGCAGTTTTTCCGGGACAAGAGAGACCCAGTACTTC.

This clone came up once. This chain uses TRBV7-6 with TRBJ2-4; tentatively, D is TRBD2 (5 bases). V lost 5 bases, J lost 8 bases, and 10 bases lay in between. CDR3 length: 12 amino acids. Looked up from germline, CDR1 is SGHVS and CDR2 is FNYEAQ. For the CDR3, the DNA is TGTGCCAGCAGCCCCGGCGGGCACATTCAGTACTTC. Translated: CASSPGGHIQYF.

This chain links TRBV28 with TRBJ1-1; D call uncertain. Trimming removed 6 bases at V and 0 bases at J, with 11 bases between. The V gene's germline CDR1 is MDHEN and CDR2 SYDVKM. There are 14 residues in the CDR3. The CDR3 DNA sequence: TGTGCCAGCAGGCGACACTCGATGAACACTGAAGCTTTCTTT. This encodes CASRRHSMNTEAFF.

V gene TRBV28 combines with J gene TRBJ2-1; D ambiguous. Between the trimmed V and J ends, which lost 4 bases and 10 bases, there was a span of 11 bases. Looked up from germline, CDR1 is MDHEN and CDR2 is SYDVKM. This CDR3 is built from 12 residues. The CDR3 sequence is CASSSAMAEQFF. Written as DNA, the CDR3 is TGTGCCAGCAGTTCTGCCATGGCCGAGCAGTTCTTC.

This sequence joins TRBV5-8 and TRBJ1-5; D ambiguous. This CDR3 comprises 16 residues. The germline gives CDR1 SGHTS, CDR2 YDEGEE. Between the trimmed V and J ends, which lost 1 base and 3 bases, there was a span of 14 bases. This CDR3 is CASSLLVPQNNQPQHF. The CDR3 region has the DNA TGTGCCAGCAGCTTGTTGGTTCCGCAGAACAATCAGCCCCAGCATTTT.

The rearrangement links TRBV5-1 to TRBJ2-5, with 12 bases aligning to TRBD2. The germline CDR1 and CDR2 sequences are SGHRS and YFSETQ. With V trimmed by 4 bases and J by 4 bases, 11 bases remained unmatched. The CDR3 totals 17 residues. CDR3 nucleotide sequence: TGCGCCAGCAGCCGTTTTTCAGGACTAGCGGGAACAGAGACCCAGTACTTC. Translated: CASSRFSGLAGTETQYF. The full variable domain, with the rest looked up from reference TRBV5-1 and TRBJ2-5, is KAGVTQTPRYLIKTRGQQVTLSCSPISGHRSVSWYQQTPGQGLQFLFEYFSETQRNKGNFPGRFSGRQFSNSRSEMNVSTLELGDSALYLCASSRFSGLAGTETQYFGPGTRLLVL.